The 2 T cell receptor beta chains listed next were all sequenced from one sample in a study of T-cell reconstitution after alpha-beta-depleted transplantation in children listed by TCRdb under 2016. The method behind the library was PCR. Sequencing was performed on an Illumina HiSeq 2500. To normalize quantification of the TCRbeta repertoire, the TCR libraries were built with molecular barcoding that relied on unique molecular identifiers. The public reads were run again by TCRdb, first through fastp at Q25 and then through MiXCR, and only productive beta chains were kept. CDR3 protein sequences are deduplicated, and each keeps its most common genes and DNA. The sample table lists some 500,000 distinct CDR3 sequences, about 33% of them with a count of one. About 2.3% of the sample rests with the top ten. The sample here was PBMCs from the stem cell graft donor, taken from the stem cell graft. The receptors were sampled from a human donor who donated a stem cell graft to a child with aplastic anemia.

V is TRBV6-1 and J is TRBJ2-3, with TRBD1 as a possible D gene (5 bases). The CDR3 consists of 14 residues. Trimming took 6 bases from V and 9 from J, leaving 19 bases between them. From germline, CDR1 is MNHNS and CDR2 SASEGT. This CDR3 reads CASRPGFSLGTQYF. The DNA of the CDR3 is TGTGCCAGCAGACCAGGGTTCTCTCTGGGGACGCAGTATTTT.

A few counts support this clonotype. The chain uses TRBV20-1 and TRBJ2-3, with TRBD2 identical over 11 bases. With V trimmed by 3 bases and J by 3 bases, 2 bases remained unmatched. This CDR3 region has 14 residues. Germline CDR1 reads DFQATT; CDR2 reads SNEGSKA (reference sequence). CDR3 nucleotide sequence: TGCAGTGCTAGGACTAGCGGGACTACAGATACGCAGTATTTT. Translating it yields CSARTSGTTDTQYF.